Listed below are T cell receptor beta chains from one sample, sequenced in a study of T cell responses to AZD1222 COVID-19 vaccine. Here immunoSEQ multiplex PCR was the method, and the copy in TCRdb shows in-frame clones only, minus some. The table records 99,000 or so clones, about 87% of them present only once. Here the sequenced sample was peripheral blood, taken on day 0 of AZD1222 vaccination. These receptor sequences come from an adult in good health. Both conserved end residues are part of each CDR3. D genes are given only for firm matches. The size field is filled for only some rows; it gives once, few, many or a size class.

clone_size: NA
j_call: TRBJ2-5
d_call: NA
v_call: TRBV19
cdr3_nt: TGTGCCAGTAGTATAGCCGGTTTGGTGGGAGAGACCCAGTACTTC
cdr3_aa: CASSIAGLVGETQYF

clone_size: NA
j_call: TRBJ1-1
d_call: NA
v_call: TRBV28
cdr3_nt: TGTGCCAGTCTACAGGCTAGGTACACTGAAGCTTTCTTT
cdr3_aa: CASLQARYTEAFF

clone_size: NA
j_call: TRBJ2-7
d_call: TRBD1
v_call: TRBV6-5
cdr3_nt: TGTGCCAGCAGTTACCGGGACAGCCCAATCTACGAGCAGTACTTC
cdr3_aa: CASSYRDSPIYEQYF

clone_size: NA
j_call: TRBJ1-2
d_call: NA
v_call: TRBV27
cdr3_nt: TGTGCCAGCGGTTATCTAGTCCCTGGCTACACCTTC
cdr3_aa: CASGYLVPGYTF

clone_size: NA
j_call: TRBJ2-2
d_call: TRBD2
v_call: TRBV4-3
cdr3_nt: TGCGCCAGCAGCCAAGATTTCAGCGGGACGGCCGGGGAGCTGTTTTTT
cdr3_aa: CASSQDFSGTAGELFF

clone_size: NA
j_call: TRBJ2-7
d_call: NA
v_call: TRBV4-1
cdr3_nt: TGCGCCAGCAGCCAAGAGAGGCTGGACTATAGCTCCTACGAGCAGTACTTC
cdr3_aa: CASSQERLDYSSYEQYF

clone_size: NA
j_call: TRBJ1-4
d_call: TRBD1
v_call: TRBV7-2
cdr3_nt: TGTGCCAGCAGCGCGCACAGGGGAGGTGAAAAACTGTTTTTT
cdr3_aa: CASSAHRGGEKLFF

clone_size: NA
j_call: TRBJ2-7
d_call: NA
v_call: TRBV7-2
cdr3_nt: TGTGCCAGCAGCTTAAAGGGGGGCACAAGCTCCTACGAGCAGTACTTC
cdr3_aa: CASSLKGGTSSYEQYF

clone_size: NA
j_call: TRBJ1-1
d_call: TRBD1
v_call: TRBV19
cdr3_nt: TGTGCCAGTAGTATAAAGGCAGGGGGGACTGAAGCTTTCTTT
cdr3_aa: CASSIKAGGTEAFF

clone_size: NA
j_call: TRBJ2-2
d_call: TRBD2
v_call: TRBV30
cdr3_nt: TGTGCCCCCCGAACGGGACTAGCGGGGCGCGGGGAGCTGTTTTTT
cdr3_aa: CAPRTGLAGRGELFF

clone_size: NA
j_call: TRBJ2-7
d_call: NA
v_call: TRBV18
cdr3_nt: TGTGCCAGCTCTCCAGGCGGGACATACGAGCAGTACTTC
cdr3_aa: CASSPGGTYEQYF

clone_size: once
j_call: TRBJ1-3
d_call: NA
v_call: TRBV28
cdr3_nt: TGTGCCAGCACCCTGCCGAACTCTGGAAACACCATATATTTT
cdr3_aa: CASTLPNSGNTIYF

clone_size: NA
j_call: TRBJ2-1
d_call: NA
v_call: TRBV9
cdr3_nt: TGTGCCAGCAGCGTAGTTGGCCAAGTGACGTTGAATGAGCAGTTCTTC
cdr3_aa: CASSVVGQVTLNEQFF

clone_size: NA
j_call: TRBJ2-1
d_call: NA
v_call: TRBV7-8
cdr3_nt: TGTGCCAGCAGCCCCCACGGAGAGGGGGAGCAGTTCTTC
cdr3_aa: CASSPHGEGEQFF

clone_size: NA
j_call: TRBJ1-2
d_call: TRBD1
v_call: TRBV11-2
cdr3_nt: TGTGCCAGCAACCCCGGGGACAGGGCTTCAATTGGCTACACCTTC
cdr3_aa: CASNPGDRASIGYTF